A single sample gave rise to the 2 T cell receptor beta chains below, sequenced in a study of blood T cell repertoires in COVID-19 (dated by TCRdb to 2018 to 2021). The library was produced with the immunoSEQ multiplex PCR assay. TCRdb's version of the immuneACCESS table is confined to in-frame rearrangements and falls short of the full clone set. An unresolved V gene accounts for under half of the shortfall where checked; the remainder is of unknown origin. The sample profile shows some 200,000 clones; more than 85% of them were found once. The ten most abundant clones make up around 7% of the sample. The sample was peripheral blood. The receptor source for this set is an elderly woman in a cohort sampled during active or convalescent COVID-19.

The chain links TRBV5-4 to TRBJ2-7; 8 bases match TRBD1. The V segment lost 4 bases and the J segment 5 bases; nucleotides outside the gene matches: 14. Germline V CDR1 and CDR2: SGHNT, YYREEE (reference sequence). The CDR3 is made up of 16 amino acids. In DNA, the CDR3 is TGTGCCAGCAGCCCGGATTGGGTAGGACAGGGCCACGAGCAGTACTTC. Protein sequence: CASSPDWVGQGHEQYF. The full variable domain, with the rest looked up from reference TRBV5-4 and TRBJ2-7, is ETGVTQSPTHLIKTRGQQVTLRCSSQSGHNTVSWYQQALGQGPQFIFQYYREEENGRGNFPPRFSGLQFPNYSSELNVNALELDDSALYLCASSPDWVGQGHEQYFGPGTRLTVT.

CDR3 region: CASSPLVPSGRPSTDTQYF. CDR3 bases: TGTGCCAGCTCACCACTTGTACCTAGCGGGAGGCCAAGCACAGATACGCAGTATTTT. The chain couples TRBV18 to TRBJ2-3; TRBD2 matches 11 bases. Germline V CDR1 and CDR2: KGHSH, LQKENI. This CDR3 has 19 amino acids. Germline trimming cut 1 base from V and 0 bases from J; bases unmatched to any gene: 9.